These 11 T cell receptor beta chains share one sample of origin, sequenced in a study of human T cells and chemical hapten exposure. Time point noted: patch test 1, 2 weeks after DPC sensitization. Treatment given: therapeutic diphenylcyclopropenone sensitization with weekly scalp DPC. MiXCR, run by TCRdb on the RACE reads, gives a single entry per CDR3 protein. The table includes tens of thousands of distinct CDR3 sequences, over 9.5% detected once. The specimen was whole blood, collected in connection with sensitization to the hapten diphenylcyclopropenone (DPC). The receptors stem from a man aged 40-50 years with alopecia areata. Some clones in this sample may be carry-over from other donors' samples.

Many counts were recorded for this clonotype. The chain couples TRBV5-1 to TRBJ2-7, with no clear D. V lost 1 base, J lost 5 bases, and 16 bases lay in between. CDR3 length equals 15 residues. From germline, CDR1 is SGHRS and CDR2 YFSETQ. The CDR3 region has the DNA TGCGCCAGCAGCTTGTTAGGCCCATTGGTGAACGAGCAGTACGTC. This codes for CASSLLGPLVNEQYV.

This clonotype has more than one count but fewer than ten. The rearrangement links TRBV28 to TRBJ2-1, with 7 bases aligning to TRBD2. With 6 bases clipped from V and 5 bases from J, the junction kept 13 bases outside the gene matches. This CDR3 region has 16 residues. Germline CDR1 MDHEN, CDR2 SYDVKM. The CDR3 spells CASSRPIAGGHNEQFF. CDR3 bases: TGTGCCAGCAGCCGTCCTATAGCGGGCGGTCACAATGAGCAGTTCTTC.

This clonotype was counted ten times or more. The J gene is TRBJ2-3, the V gene TRBV12-3 or TRBV12-4; D perhaps matches TRBD2 (5 bases). The CDR3 sequence is 13 residues long. V was clipped by 8 bases and J by 2 bases, with 11 bases between them. Here the CDR3 reads CASAGVNTDTQYF. The DNA of the CDR3 is TGTGCCAGCGCCGGGGTTAACACAGATACGCAGTATTTT.

The V gene is TRBV6-1, the J gene TRBJ2-7; D might be TRBD1 (5 bases). The germline V and J ends were trimmed by 6 bases and 6 bases, with 18 bases remaining between them. Germline CDR1 MNHNS, CDR2 SASEGT. The CDR3 runs to 14 residues. CDR3 residues: CASRGDSVVREQYV. DNA for the CDR3: TGTGCCAGCAGAGGAGACAGCGTGGTACGCGAGCAGTACGTC.

This chain links TRBV11-2 with TRBJ1-6; no clear D. Trimming pared 5 bases from V and 8 bases from J, leaving 10 bases between. CDR1 SGHAT and CDR2 FQNNGV come from the germline V gene. The CDR3 has 13 amino acids. CDR3 nucleotides: TGTGCCAGCAGCCGCACAAGGGATTCACCCCTCCACTTT. Translation: CASSRTRDSPLHF. Variable domain in full (rest from reference TRBV11-2 and TRBJ1-6): EAGVAQSPRYKIIEKRQSVAFWCNPISGHATLYWYQQILGQGPKLLIQFQNNGVVDDSQLPKDRFSAERLKGVDSTLKIQPAKLEDSAVYLCASSRTRDSPLHFGNGTRLTVT.

The rearrangement uses TRBV10-3 and TRBJ2-2; D may be TRBD1 (5 bases). Trimming removed 8 bases from V and 2 bases from J, with 12 bases in between. Germline V gene sequence: CDR1 ENHRY, CDR2 SYGVKD. CDR3 size: 14 residues. The CDR3 sequence is CAILKTGNTGELFF. The DNA of the CDR3 is TGTGCCATCTTAAAAACAGGCAACACCGGGGAGCTGTTTTTT.

Only a few counts were recorded for this clonotype. The genes are TRBV7-2 and TRBJ2-5; no definite D call. The CDR3 runs to 15 residues. The ends were cut back, 2 bases at V and 2 bases at J, with 12 bases in the middle. From germline, CDR1 is SGHTA and CDR2 FQGNSA. The CDR3 here is CASSLMVGGQETQYF. In nucleotides, the CDR3 is TGTGCCAGCAGCTTAATGGTTGGCGGACAAGAGACCCAGTACTTC.

This clonotype appeared a few times. This chain joins TRBV6-2 or TRBV6-3 and TRBJ2-5; 8 positions agree with TRBD2. Per germline, CDR1 MNHEY and CDR2 SVGEGT. The trim removed 2 bases at V and 5 bases at J, leaving 4 bases unmatched. The CDR3 runs 14 residues. The CDR3 loop reads CASSYREGQETQYF. The CDR3 region has the DNA TGTGCCAGCAGTTACCGGGAGGGCCAGGAGACCCAGTACTTC.

This clonotype was counted between two and nine times. The chain links TRBV28 to TRBJ1-3; weak D call: TRBD1 (5 bases). Germline CDR1 MDHEN, CDR2 SYDVKM. V was clipped by 6 bases and J by 0 bases, with 12 bases between them. The CDR3 consists of 15 residues. The CDR3 sequence: CASSTTVSSGNTIYF. DNA for the CDR3: TGTGCCAGCAGCACGACAGTTTCCTCTGGAAACACCATATATTTT.

This clonotype was observed at least ten times. The chain is built from TRBV29-1 and TRBJ2-7; no definite D call. This CDR3 is 11 amino acids long. Per the germline V gene, CDR1 is SQVTM and CDR2 is ANQGSEA. Trimming stripped 2 bases from V and 3 bases from J, with 5 bases between. CDR3 in DNA: TGCAGCGTTGAATTGAGCTACGAGCAGTACTTC. Its translation: CSVELSYEQYF.

This chain connects TRBV7-2 to TRBJ2-3, with 7 bases identical to TRBD2. V gave up 5 bases and J gave up 0 bases; unmatched junction bases: 5. Germline assignment: CDR1 SGHTA and CDR2 FQGNSA. The CDR3 consists of 15 residues. CDR3 amino acids: CASSPRGFSTDTQYF. The CDR3, as DNA: TGTGCCAGCAGCCCGCGGGGGTTTAGCACAGATACGCAGTATTTT.